The source of this T cell receptor (beta chain) is a study of T cells in Graves' hyperthyroidism and ophthalmopathy. This clonotype was observed a few times. The antigen is undetermined. The CDR3 extends over 13 amino acids. Germline loops: CDR1 SQVTM, CDR2 ANQGSEA. Germline trimming cut 7 bases from V and 3 bases from J; bases unmatched to any gene: 8. The study's findings and limits: Ophthalmopathy got predicted by the model a median about 6.7 months before its onset.

Amplification of TCR beta CDR3 regions was performed using RNA transcripts as template. The HTBI set primed first-round TCR CDR3 RT-PCR. TCRdb independently ran MiXCR on the multiplex PCR reads; one entry per CDR3 protein. The sample comprises a few hundred thousand distinct CDR3 sequences, less than 20% of which are singletons, and less than 9.5% rests with the top ten. Patients were excluded because of uncontrolled infection, other autoimmune disease, pregnancy or lactation. Clinical symptoms, serum thyroxine, TRAb, thyroid ultrasound and orbital computed tomography informed diagnoses. Each 10 ml fresh peripheral blood draw supplied the PBMCs.

Sequenced sample: blood. This chain links TRBV29-1 with TRBJ2-7; 8 bases match TRBD1. The source is a woman between 25 and 40 years old with Graves' hyperthyroidism. CDR3 residues: CSATGGTLYEQYF. DNA for the CDR3: TGCAGCGCAACAGGGGGAACCCTCTACGAGCAGTACTTC.